This is a list of T cell receptor beta chains from one sample in a study of monozygotic twins with inflammatory bowel disease. TCRdb reprocessed the 5' RACE reads and keeps a single row for each CDR3 protein, giving no DNA. This listing includes approximately 330,000 distinct CDR3 sequences. Sequenced material: blood. The receptors derive from a human donor with ulcerative colitis or Crohn's disease, or a healthy co-twin of an affected twin (not recorded which). The CDR3 runs from the conserved cysteine through the conserved F or W.

V gene: TRBV29-1
J gene: TRBJ2-1
CDR3 protein: CSVEGLAGITSYNEQFF

V gene: TRBV9
J gene: TRBJ2-7
CDR3 protein: CASSSQGLAGGKQYF

V gene: TRBV7-2
J gene: TRBJ1-2
CDR3 protein: CASSLVRQGGGYTF

V gene: TRBV3-1
J gene: TRBJ2-3
CDR3 protein: CASCQRRGASSTDTQYF

V gene: TRBV20-1
J gene: TRBJ2-2
CDR3 protein: CSATPLRFSGRDTGELFF

V gene: TRBV20-1
J gene: TRBJ2-7
CDR3 protein: CSARRSNPYEQYF

V gene: TRBV15
J gene: TRBJ2-7
CDR3 protein: CATSGSLSYEQYF

V gene: TRBV20-1
J gene: TRBJ2-3
CDR3 protein: CSAPGGRKDTQYF

V gene: TRBV28
J gene: TRBJ2-5
CDR3 protein: CASSFVKGGAAQETQYF

V gene: TRBV27
J gene: TRBJ2-2
CDR3 protein: CASSLGPRTRTGELFF

V gene: TRBV2
J gene: TRBJ1-1
CDR3 protein: CASSVEGTTSEAFF

V gene: TRBV7-2
J gene: TRBJ2-1
CDR3 protein: CASSPGTSGWGNEQFF

V gene: TRBV29-1
J gene: TRBJ2-7
CDR3 protein: CSVEDPGEDYEQYF

V gene: TRBV7-8
J gene: TRBJ2-7
CDR3 protein: CASSPWGQDYEQYF

V gene: TRBV7-8
J gene: TRBJ1-3
CDR3 protein: CASSPRTVAGNTIYF

V gene: TRBV15
J gene: TRBJ1-1
CDR3 protein: CATSRAGQGNTEAFF

V gene: TRBV7-8
J gene: TRBJ2-3
CDR3 protein: CASSLGGGRDTQYF

V gene: TRBV7-3
J gene: TRBJ2-4
CDR3 protein: CASSLTQLNIQYF

V gene: TRBV12-3/TRBV12-4
J gene: TRBJ2-1
CDR3 protein: CASGGGLATYNEQFF

V gene: TRBV6-1
J gene: TRBJ2-3
CDR3 protein: CASRASGGPTDTQYF

V gene: TRBV20-1
J gene: TRBJ2-3
CDR3 protein: CSARANPRGTDTQYF

V gene: TRBV20-1
J gene: TRBJ1-5
CDR3 protein: CSARGAGGLNSNQPQHF

V gene: TRBV27
J gene: TRBJ2-1
CDR3 protein: CASRSTSGLAGQYNEQFF

V gene: TRBV27
J gene: TRBJ1-2
CDR3 protein: CASSSSRQPTNYGYTF

V gene: TRBV7-2
J gene: TRBJ1-5
CDR3 protein: CASSLAGGGNQPQHF

V gene: TRBV12-3/TRBV12-4
J gene: TRBJ1-2
CDR3 protein: CASSPYASDRGSGYTF

V gene: TRBV25-1
J gene: TRBJ1-2
CDR3 protein: CASSDQGRNYGYTF

V gene: TRBV7-2
J gene: TRBJ2-5
CDR3 protein: CASSLASGLTGVTEETQYF

V gene: TRBV18
J gene: TRBJ2-5
CDR3 protein: CASSPGTVQETQYF

V gene: TRBV29-1
J gene: TRBJ1-2
CDR3 protein: CSALEDRNYGYTF

V gene: TRBV5-5
J gene: TRBJ2-3
CDR3 protein: CASSELADTQYF

V gene: TRBV12-3/TRBV12-4
J gene: TRBJ2-1
CDR3 protein: CASSAVGLWEFF

V gene: TRBV5-1
J gene: TRBJ2-7
CDR3 protein: CASSLDLSYEQYF

V gene: TRBV3-1
J gene: TRBJ2-7
CDR3 protein: CASSQEAASKGEQYF

V gene: TRBV20-1
J gene: TRBJ2-1
CDR3 protein: CSASVTGRMNEQFF

V gene: TRBV16
J gene: TRBJ1-4
CDR3 protein: CASSGRDRRETLFF

V gene: TRBV7-2
J gene: TRBJ1-3
CDR3 protein: CASSLRTGMGGNTIYF

V gene: TRBV5-1
J gene: TRBJ2-5
CDR3 protein: CASSDGQPQETQYF

V gene: TRBV20-1
J gene: TRBJ2-3
CDR3 protein: CSAMTSGSYGTDTQYF

V gene: TRBV29-1
J gene: TRBJ2-1
CDR3 protein: CSVPPGGVFRNEQFF

V gene: TRBV3-1
J gene: TRBJ2-7
CDR3 protein: CASTRGDSGRQYF

V gene: TRBV23-1
J gene: TRBJ2-5
CDR3 protein: CASKEGRTSETQYF